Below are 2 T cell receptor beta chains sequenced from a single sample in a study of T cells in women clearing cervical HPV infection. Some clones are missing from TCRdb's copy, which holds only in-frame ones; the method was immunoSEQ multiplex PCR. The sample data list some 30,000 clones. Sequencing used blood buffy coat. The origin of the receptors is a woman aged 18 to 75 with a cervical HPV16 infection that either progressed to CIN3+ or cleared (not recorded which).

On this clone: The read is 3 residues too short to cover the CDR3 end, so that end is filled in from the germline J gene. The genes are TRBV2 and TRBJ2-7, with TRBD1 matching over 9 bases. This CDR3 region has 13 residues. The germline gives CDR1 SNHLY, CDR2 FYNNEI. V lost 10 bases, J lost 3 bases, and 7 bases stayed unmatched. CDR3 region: CATRTGVGYEQYF. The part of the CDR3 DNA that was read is TGTGCCACCCGGACAGGGGTAGGCTACGAG.

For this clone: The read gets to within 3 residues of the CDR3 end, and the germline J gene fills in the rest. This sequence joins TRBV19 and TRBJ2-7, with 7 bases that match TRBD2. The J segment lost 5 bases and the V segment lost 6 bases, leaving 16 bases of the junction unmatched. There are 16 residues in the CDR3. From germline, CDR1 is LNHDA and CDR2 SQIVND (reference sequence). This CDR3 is CASSTTAAGRGNEQYF. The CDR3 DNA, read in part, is TGTGCCAGTAGCACCACGGCAGCGGGACGAGGAAACGAG.